What follows describes a single TCR beta chain. CDR1 and CDR2 (germline): SGHVS, FQNEAQ. V lost 3 bases and J lost 0, with 12 bases in between. This CDR3 contains 16 residues. Authors' methods: Nucleated cell counts were estimated from reference gene primer amplification. Profiled with immunoSEQ multiplex PCR; TCRdb holds only in-frame clones, not every one. V, J and clone size reflect that table, while D and trimming were determined from the DNA. The profile shows more than 200,000 clones, roughly 85% of them singletons. Residents of 24 US areas, aged roughly 18 to 89 years, made up the participants. Clinical history reported by participants formed the basis on which cohorts were assigned. The sample comes from a study of blood T cell repertoires in COVID-19.

Sequenced: PBMCs or T cells enriched from blood (not recorded which). V is TRBV7-8 and J is TRBJ1-5; possibly TRBD1 for D (6 bases). This sequence was found in a man aged 30 to 39 who had recovered from COVID-19. CDR3 protein: CASSLDRLDSNQPQHF. DNA of the CDR3: TGTGCCAGCAGCTTGGACAGACTCGATAGCAATCAGCCCCAGCATTTT.